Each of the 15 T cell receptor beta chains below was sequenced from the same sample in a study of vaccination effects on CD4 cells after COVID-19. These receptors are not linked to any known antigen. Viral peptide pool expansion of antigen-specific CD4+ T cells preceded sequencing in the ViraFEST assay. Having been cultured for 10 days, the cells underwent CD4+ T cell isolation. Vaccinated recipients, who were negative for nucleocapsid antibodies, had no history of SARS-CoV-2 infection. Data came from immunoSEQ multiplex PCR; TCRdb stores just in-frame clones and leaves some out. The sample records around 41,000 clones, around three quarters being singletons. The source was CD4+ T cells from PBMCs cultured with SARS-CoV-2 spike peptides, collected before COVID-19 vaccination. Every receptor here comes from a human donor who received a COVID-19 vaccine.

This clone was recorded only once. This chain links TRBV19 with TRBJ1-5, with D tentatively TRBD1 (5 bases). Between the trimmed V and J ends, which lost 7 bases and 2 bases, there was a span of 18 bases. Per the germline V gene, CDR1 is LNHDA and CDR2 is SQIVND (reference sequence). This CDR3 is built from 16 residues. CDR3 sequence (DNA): TGTGCCAGTAAAGGGGACGGCCTAAAACGCAATCAGCCCCAGCATTTT. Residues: CASKGDGLKRNQPQHF. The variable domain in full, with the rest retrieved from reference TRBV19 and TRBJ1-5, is DGGITQSPKYLFRKEGQNVTLSCEQNLNHDAMYWYRQDPGQGLRLIYYSQIVNDFQKGDIAEGYSVSREKKESFPLTVTSAQKNPTAFYLCASKGDGLKRNQPQHFGDGTRLSIL.

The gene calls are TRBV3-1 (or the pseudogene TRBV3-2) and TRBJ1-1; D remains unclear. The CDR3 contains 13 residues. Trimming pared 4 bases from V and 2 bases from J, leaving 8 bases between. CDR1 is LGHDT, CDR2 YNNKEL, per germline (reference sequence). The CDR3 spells CASSRTDNTEAFF. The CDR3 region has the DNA TGTGCCAGCAGCCGAACAGATAACACTGAAGCTTTCTTT.

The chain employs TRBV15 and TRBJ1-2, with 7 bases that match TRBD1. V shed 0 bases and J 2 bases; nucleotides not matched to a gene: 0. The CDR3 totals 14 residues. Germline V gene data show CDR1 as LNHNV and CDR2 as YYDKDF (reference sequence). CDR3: CATSRETGNYGYTF. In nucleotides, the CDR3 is TGTGCCACCAGCAGAGAGACAGGGAACTATGGCTACACCTTC.

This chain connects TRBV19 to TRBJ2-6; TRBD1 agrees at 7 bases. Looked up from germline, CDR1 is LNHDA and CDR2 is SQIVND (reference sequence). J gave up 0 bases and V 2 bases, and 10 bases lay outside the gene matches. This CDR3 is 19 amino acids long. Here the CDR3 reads CASSIYSRTGLSGANVLTF. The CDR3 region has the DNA TGTGCCAGTAGTATATATAGCAGGACAGGCCTCTCTGGGGCCAACGTCCTGACTTTC.

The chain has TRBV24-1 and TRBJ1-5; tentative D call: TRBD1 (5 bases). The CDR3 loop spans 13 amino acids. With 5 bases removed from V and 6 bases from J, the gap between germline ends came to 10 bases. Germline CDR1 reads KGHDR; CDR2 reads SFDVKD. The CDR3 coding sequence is TGTGCCACCAGTGTAGGGGCCACTCAGCCCCAGCATTTT. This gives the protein CATSVGATQPQHF.

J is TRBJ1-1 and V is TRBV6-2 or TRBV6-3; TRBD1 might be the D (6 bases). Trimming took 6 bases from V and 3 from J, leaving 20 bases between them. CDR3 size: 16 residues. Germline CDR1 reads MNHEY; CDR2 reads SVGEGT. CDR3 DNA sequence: TGTGCCAGCAGCCCCGGTCTACAGGGTGGGGACACTGAAGCTTTCTTT. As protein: CASSPGLQGGDTEAFF.

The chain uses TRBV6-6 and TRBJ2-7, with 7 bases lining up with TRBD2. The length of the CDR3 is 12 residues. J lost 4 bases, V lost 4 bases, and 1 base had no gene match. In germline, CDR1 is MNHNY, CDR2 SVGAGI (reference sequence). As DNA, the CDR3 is TGTGCCAGCAGTTGGGAGGGTTACGAGCAGTACGTC. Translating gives CASSWEGYEQYV.

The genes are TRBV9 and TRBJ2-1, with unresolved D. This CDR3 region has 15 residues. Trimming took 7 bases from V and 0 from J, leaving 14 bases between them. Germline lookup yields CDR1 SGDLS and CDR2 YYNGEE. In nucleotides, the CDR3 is TGTGCCAGCTCTATAGACGGTGACTCCTACAATGAGCAGTTCTTC. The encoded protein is CASSIDGDSYNEQFF.

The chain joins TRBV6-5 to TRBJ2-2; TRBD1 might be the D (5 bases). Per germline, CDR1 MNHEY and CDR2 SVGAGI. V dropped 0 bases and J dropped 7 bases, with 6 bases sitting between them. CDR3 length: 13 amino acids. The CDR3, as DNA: TGTGCCAGCAGTTACTCAGGGGTCGGGGAGCTGTTTTTT. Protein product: CASSYSGVGELFF.

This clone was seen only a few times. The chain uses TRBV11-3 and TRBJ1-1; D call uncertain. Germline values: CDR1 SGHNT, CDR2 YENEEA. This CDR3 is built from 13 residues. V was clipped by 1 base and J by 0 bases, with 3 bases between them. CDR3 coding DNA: TGTGCCAGCAGCTTAGCTATGAACACTGAAGCTTTCTTT. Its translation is CASSLAMNTEAFF.

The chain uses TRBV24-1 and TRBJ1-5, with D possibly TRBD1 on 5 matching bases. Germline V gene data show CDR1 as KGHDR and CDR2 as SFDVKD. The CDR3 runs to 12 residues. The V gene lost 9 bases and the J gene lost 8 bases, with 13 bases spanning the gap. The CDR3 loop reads CATGDGHKPQHF. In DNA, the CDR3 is TGTGCCACCGGGGATGGACATAAGCCCCAGCATTTT.

The DNA of the CDR3 is TGTGCCAGCAGTTCTACAGGGACAGGGGGCCCCTACGAGCAGTACGTC. Protein sequence: CASSSTGTGGPYEQYV. J is TRBJ2-7 and V is TRBV5-5; TRBD1 agrees at 12 bases. From germline, CDR1 is SGHKS and CDR2 YYEKEE (reference sequence). The CDR3 consists of 16 residues. V was pared by 5 bases and J by 2 bases, with 8 bases of the junction left unmatched.

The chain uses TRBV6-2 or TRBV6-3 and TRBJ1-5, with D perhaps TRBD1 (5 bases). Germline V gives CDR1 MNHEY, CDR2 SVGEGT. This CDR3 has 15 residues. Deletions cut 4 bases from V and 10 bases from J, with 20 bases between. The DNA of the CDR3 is TGTGCCAGCAGTTCCACGGGGGGGGTGCAGGGTCCCCAGCATTTT. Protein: CASSSTGGVQGPQHF.

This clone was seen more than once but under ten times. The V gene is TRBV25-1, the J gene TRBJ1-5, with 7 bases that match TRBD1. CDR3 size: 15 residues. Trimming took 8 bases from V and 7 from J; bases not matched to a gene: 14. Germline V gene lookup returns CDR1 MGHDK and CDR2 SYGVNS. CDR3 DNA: TGTGCCAGCTCAGATCGACAGGGACCGGGACAGCCCCAGCATTTT. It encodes CASSDRQGPGQPQHF. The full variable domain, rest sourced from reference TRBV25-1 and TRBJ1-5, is EADIYQTPRYLVIGTGKKITLECSQTMGHDKMYWYQQDPGMELHLIHYSYGVNSTEKGDLSSESTVSRIRTEHFPLTLESARPSHTSQYLCASSDRQGPGQPQHFGDGTRLSIL.

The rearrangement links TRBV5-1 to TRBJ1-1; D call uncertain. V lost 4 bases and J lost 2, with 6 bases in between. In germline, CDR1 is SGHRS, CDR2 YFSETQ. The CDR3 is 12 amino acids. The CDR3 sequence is CASSDPNTEAFF. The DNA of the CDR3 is TGCGCCAGCAGCGATCCCAACACTGAAGCTTTCTTT.